This T cell receptor beta chain was documented in a study of blood T cell repertoires in COVID-19 (dated by TCRdb to 2018 to 2020). As for the study more broadly: Samples from collaborators originated in the United States, Italy and Spain and spanned both the acute and convalescent phases of COVID-19. The material from the prospective study consisted of cDNA or gDNA derived from T cells, B-cell-depleted T cells, or PBMCs. Deeply sampled blood TCRbeta repertoires from subjects exposed to, actively infected with, or recovered from COVID-19 were included in the dataset. The repertoires were released in a freely available public database meant as a resource for research on the immune response to SARS-CoV-2. The samples were drawn from two sources: the first 160 participants of the ongoing ImmuneRACE study, and about 1,300 subjects contributed by 6 global collaborators. Sample metadata almost always included a de-identified subject ID, COVID-19 status, age in years and sex. Where HLA class I and class II types were available, the types were taken from metadata supplied by the sample provider, not from assay-based typing. Results the study describes overall, beyond this receptor: Clinical and demographic metadata were provided uncurated, with the amount varying by source and participant.

TCRbeta CDR3 regions were amplified from genomic DNA by means of the immunoSEQ Assay, a bias-controlled multiplex PCR. The authors' analysis ran thus. The number of nucleated cells in each sample was estimated by amplification of reference gene primers within the assay. To quantify the absolute abundance of each unique TCRbeta CDR3 rearrangement, sequence reads were collapsed and filtered. For each sample, productive Simpson clonality was calculated as the square root of Simpson's diversity index across productive rearrangements. TCRdb stores this immuneACCESS table with in-frame sequences only. Part of the clones is absent; in the studies checked, under half of the shortfall reflects unresolved V genes, and no reason is known for the rest. V, J and clone size are those of that table, while D and trimming were read from the DNA. The sample table contains 49,000 or so clones; only one count was recorded for 87% of them. 6.5% to 8% of the sample is held by the ten biggest clonotypes.

A distance of 6 bases separates the germline ends of V and J, which lose 2 bases and 1 base respectively. The CDR3 sequence holds 13 residues, the cysteine and phenylalanine included. The sequence is cut down to CDR3 DNA, 39 bases in frame from base 1. CDR1 and CDR2 are read off the germline V gene as SGHRS and YFSETQ. The collaborating institutions used their own protocols to collect whole blood in K2EDTA tubes. For TCRbeta analysis, collaborator samples were shipped as frozen whole blood, as isolated PBMCs, or as DNA extracted from either sample type. This clone has just a few counts. Its antigen has not been determined. The record has no base qualities; no much larger clone is one base away.

The material sequenced was peripheral blood. Here the chain combines TRBV5-1 and TRBJ1-1, with no confidently assigned D gene. The sequence was obtained from a man aged 50-60 years with active COVID-19. The CDR3: CASSFSGNTEAFF. The DNA sequence is as follows: TGCGCCAGCAGCTTCTCAGGGAACACTGAAGCTTTCTTT.